A single sample is the source of the 14 T cell receptor beta chains below, sequenced in a study of regulatory T cells in long-lasting Graves disease. Noted time point: newly diagnosed GD, antithyroid drugs for less than 3 months. Generation of the TCR library employed RNA extracted from PBMCs. Construction of the TCR beta libraries employed iRepertoire HTBI primers in conjunction with Arm-PCR of CDR3 regions. TCRdb called the multiplex PCR reads again in MiXCR, with one record for every CDR3 protein. Here the sample spans more than 400,000 distinct CDR3 sequences, 15% to 20% being singletons. This sample also belongs to another study, concerning T cells in Graves' hyperthyroidism and ophthalmopathy.

The sequencing used peripheral blood mononuclear cells (PBMCs), collected at new diagnosis, from a patient treated with antithyroid drugs. These TCRs come from a man aged 35 to 55 with Graves disease.

The rearrangement links TRBV6-1 to TRBJ2-3; D could derive from TRBD1 or TRBD2 (6 bases each). Germline lookup yields CDR1 MNHNS and CDR2 SASEGT. V lost 10 bases and J 3 bases, leaving 17 bases between the germline ends. The length of the CDR3 is 14 residues. The CDR3 nucleotides read TGTGCCACCCTAGGGGGAGGAGGGACAGATACGCAGTATTTT. Translating gives CATLGGGGTDTQYF.

Many counts were recorded for this clonotype. This chain connects TRBV7-9 to TRBJ2-1; the match to TRBD2 covers 13 bases. The V and J ends lost 1 base and 6 bases, in that order; junction bases with no gene match: 9. This CDR3 spans 18 amino acids. Germline CDR1 and CDR2: SEHNR and FQNEAQ (reference sequence). This CDR3 reads CASSLGTSGSGKSNEQFF. The CDR3, as DNA: TGTGCCAGCAGCTTAGGGACTAGCGGGAGTGGAAAGAGCAATGAGCAGTTCTTC.

This clonotype has a count of ten or more. The rearrangement uses TRBV20-1 and TRBJ2-3; D not certain. Germline CDR1 reads DFQATT; CDR2 reads SNEGSKA (reference sequence). CDR3 length: 12 amino acids. Trimming pared 5 bases from V and 9 bases from J, leaving 15 bases between. CDR3 sequence reads: CSAGLKSGTQYF. DNA for the CDR3: TGCAGTGCTGGGCTGAAGAGTGGGACGCAGTATTTT.

The J gene is TRBJ2-4, the V gene TRBV20-1; 8 bases are shared with TRBD2. The CDR3 sequence is 16 residues long. The germline CDR1 and CDR2 sequences are DFQATT and SNEGSKA (reference sequence). In nucleotides, the CDR3 is TGCAGCGCGACTAGCGTCCAGTCGCCGGCCAAAAACATTCAGTACTTC. Residues: CSATSVQSPAKNIQYF.

This clonotype was detected many times. V usage is TRBV20-1 and J usage is TRBJ2-1, with 11 bases fitting TRBD2. V lost 3 bases, J lost 4 bases, and 2 bases stayed unmatched. CDR1 is DFQATT, CDR2 SNEGSKA, per germline (reference sequence). The CDR3 runs to 14 residues. The CDR3 reads CSARSSGGYNEQFF. DNA for the CDR3: TGCAGTGCTAGGTCTAGCGGGGGGTACAATGAGCAGTTCTTC.

The rearrangement links TRBV5-1 to TRBJ2-1; no firm D call. The CDR3 spans 14 residues. CDR1 is SGHRS, CDR2 YFSETQ, per germline. V lost 4 bases and J 8 bases, leaving 16 bases between the germline ends. Here the CDR3 reads CASSKAAHADEQFF. CDR3 nucleotide sequence: TGCGCCAGCAGCAAAGCTGCACACGCTGATGAGCAGTTCTTC.

This rearrangement joins TRBV5-1 to TRBJ2-7, with 8 nucleotides matching TRBD1. This CDR3 comprises 12 residues. Germline V CDR1 and CDR2: SGHRS, YFSETQ. V lost 4 bases to trimming and J lost 6 bases; unmatched junction nucleotides: 3. The CDR3 DNA reads TGCGCCAGCAGCCCGGACAGGGCCGAGCAGTACTTC. Its protein product is CASSPDRAEQYF.

This clonotype was seen more than once but under ten times. This sequence joins TRBV29-1 and TRBJ2-4; 7 nucleotides agree with TRBD1. V dropped 7 bases and J dropped 2; count of bases not matched to a gene: 5. Germline CDR1 reads SQVTM; CDR2 reads ANQGSEA. The CDR3 sequence is 13 residues long. The CDR3 sequence: CSATQGSKNIQYF. The DNA for the CDR3 is TGCAGCGCCACACAGGGGTCCAAAAACATTCAGTACTTC.

This clonotype was seen many times. The chain links TRBV28 to TRBJ2-7; no clear D. Germline loops: CDR1 MDHEN, CDR2 SYDVKM. Trimming took 5 bases from V and 6 from J, leaving 26 bases between them. This CDR3 region has 17 residues. The CDR3 coding sequence is TGTGCCAGCAGTACGTCACGCACTTTTAGTCGATTTGGCGAGCAGTACTTC. Translating it yields CASSTSRTFSRFGEQYF. The variable domain in full, with the rest retrieved from reference TRBV28 and TRBJ2-7, is DVKVTQSSRYLVKRTGEKVFLECVQDMDHENMFWYRQDPGLGLRLIYFSYDVKMKEKGDIPEGYSVSREKKERFSLILESASTNQTSMYLCASSTSRTFSRFGEQYFGPGTRLTVT.

Worth noting for this clonotype: At one of its ends the junction is not consistent with the germline gene, which may arise from a read error. J is TRBJ1-5 and V is TRBV5-1; 9 bases agree with TRBD1. The CDR3 is 14 amino acids. Germline V gene data show CDR1 as SGHRS and CDR2 as YFSETQ. CDR3 loop: CASSGGTGLQPQHF. In nucleotides, the CDR3 is TGTGCCAGCAGCGGAGGGACAGGGCTCCAGCCCCAGCATTTT.

This clonotype came up a few times. The chain joins TRBV27 to TRBJ2-5, with D possibly called TRBD1 or TRBD2 (6 bases each). Germline V gene lookup returns CDR1 MNHEY and CDR2 SMNVEV (reference sequence). With 3 bases removed from V and 5 bases from J, the gap between germline ends came to 13 bases. This CDR3 is 14 amino acids long. The CDR3 region is CASSFKGGLETQYF. The CDR3 DNA reads as TGTGCCAGCAGTTTTAAGGGGGGTTTGGAGACCCAGTACTTC.

This clonotype has ten or more counts. J is TRBJ2-7 and V is TRBV3-1; D is undetermined. CDR3 size: 13 residues. Deletions cut 4 bases from V and 3 bases from J, with 10 bases between. Per the germline V gene, CDR1 is LGHDT and CDR2 is YNNKEL (reference sequence). Written as DNA, the CDR3 is TGTGCCAGCAGCCTGCTAAACGGCTACGAGCAGTACTTC. The encoded protein is CASSLLNGYEQYF.

This clonotype has at least ten counts. V and J are TRBV28 and TRBJ2-5; TRBD2 aligns across 7 bases. CDR1 and CDR2 (germline): MDHEN, SYDVKM. V shed 3 bases, J shed 4 bases, and the junction held 8 bases outside the gene matches. The CDR3 extends over 15 amino acids. The CDR3 protein is CASSFGAGVLETQYF. In DNA form, the CDR3 reads TGTGCCAGCAGTTTTGGCGCGGGAGTTTTAGAGACCCAGTACTTC.

This clonotype was seen once. The chain employs TRBV7-9 and TRBJ2-6; D ambiguous. Germline assignment: CDR1 SEHNR and CDR2 FQNEAQ (reference sequence). Trimming removed 5 bases from V and 0 bases from J, with 17 bases in between. CDR3 length: 18 amino acids. The CDR3 reads CASSIRRVTLSGANVLTF. The CDR3 nucleotides are TGTGCCAGCAGCATACGAAGGGTGACCCTCTCTGGGGCCAACGTCCTGACTTTC. Using reference TRBV7-9 and TRBJ2-6 for the parts outside the CDR3, the full variable domain is DTGVSQNPRHKITKRGQNVTFRCDPISEHNRLYWYRQTLGQGPEFLTYFQNEAQLEKSRLLSDRFSAERPKGSFSTLEIQRTEQGDSAMYLCASSIRRVTLSGANVLTFGAGSRLTVL.